This TCR beta chain was obtained from a study of HIV-infected children after antiretroviral therapy interruption. Looking at the study overall: Children's median ages were approximately 9.8 years and 8 years by group. For the interruption arm, samples span week 0 through about 3 years after study end. Study-level findings and limits: Naive CD4+ sequences overlapped less between time points once interruption began.

This clonotype was detected ten times or more. Its target is not known. The V and J ends lost 4 bases and 8 bases respectively, with 9 bases between them. In germline, CDR1 is PRHDT, CDR2 FYEKMQ (reference sequence). The CDR3 loop spans 12 amino acids. Treatment of the sample: PENTA 11 planned treatment interruption arm or continuous ART arm. A 3' RACE protocol on RNA, with unique molecular identifiers, produced the TCR library. MiXCR was run by TCRdb on the 3' RACE reads, yielding one entry per CDR3 protein. The profile shows 30,000 to 50,000 distinct CDR3 sequences, about 7% of them singletons. This clonotype was obtained from a pool of human donors with HIV. The source was CD45RA+ CD4+ T cells from PBMCs, pooled from several time points, collected from a donor given antiretroviral therapy, either interrupted or continuous. The subset: naive CD4+ CD45RA+ CD45RO- T cells. This chain uses TRBV13 with TRBJ2-1; D gene uncertain. CDR3 residues: CASSSVLYEQFF. DNA of the CDR3: TGTGCCAGCAGCTCTGTTCTCTATGAGCAGTTCTTC.